This T cell receptor (beta chain) was identified in a study of shared clonotypes between healthy human individuals (dated by TCRdb to 2018 to 2021). Notes on the research overall: A few men and two women, aged 18 to 49 years, made up the cohort. For each donor, CD4 naive and CD4 memory were each run on three plates, CD8 naive on two plates, and CD8 memory on one plate. To estimate repertoire size and how much clonotype sharing occurs between individuals, the study deeply sequenced the blood TCR repertoires of roughly 5 healthy adults. Different laboratories and diverse techniques were used to prepare libraries and sequence TCR repertoires, to increase sequencing depth and limit assay-specific biases. Between about 0.85 and 8.9 billion PBMCs per donor were obtained by leukapheresis.

V is shortened by 0 bases, J by 6 bases, and the region joining them spans 12 bases. CDR1 and CDR2, per the germline V gene, are ENHRY and SYGVKD. Spanning cysteine to phenylalanine, the CDR3 consists of 16 amino acids. CDR3 DNA is the only sequence kept; it has 48 bases, read in frame from the first base. About this clone: This clone's antigen is unknown. No clone much larger than this one lies a single base away; base qualities are absent.

Donors were healthy HIV-negative adults with no recently reported acute infections or vaccinations. Every donor was a Caucasian adult living in Nashville, Tennessee, USA. CD4+ T cells were enriched by magnetic negative selection, after which naive cells were positively selected on CD45RA and the negative fraction was taken as the memory subset. Blood was obtained by leukapheresis, after which PBMCs were separated by Ficoll-Histopaque density gradient centrifugation and cryopreserved in liquid nitrogen vapor phase. Analytical flow cytometry was used to check the purity and quantity of every magnetically sorted T cell population. From each sorted fraction, genomic DNA was isolated and quantified by UV absorbance on a Nanodrop 2000c. Results the study describes overall, beyond this receptor: Sampling was restricted to blood, and TCR repertoires in tissue are likely to differ from TCR repertoires in blood. Sharing across a handful of donors was observed for roughly 5.4% of naive CD4, less than 4% of naive CD8, roughly 2.3% of memory CD4, and roughly 0.43% of memory CD8 clonotypes. Compared with non-shared clonotypes, the clonotypes found in all four sorted-subset donors had higher generation probabilities. Naive subsets generally had larger estimated clonotype richness than memory subsets did. The genetic and exposure-history diversity represented was limited by the small number of donors. Even with the large sequencing depth, rarefaction of the sorted-subset datasets indicated that sequencing was incomplete. Pairwise subsampling led to the expectation that sequencing depth would affect the degree of clonotype sharing among donors.

TCR CDR3 regions were amplified from genomic DNA by multiplex PCR using the deep immunoSEQ assay. Genomic DNA extracted from each cell subset was distributed evenly over all wells of several immunoSEQ 96-well plates, and each plate served as one replicate. For sorted subsets, 150 to 200 ng genomic DNA, equal to about 30,000 T cell genomes, was loaded into each replicate PCR. The purified libraries were quantified using a Qubit 3.0 fluorometer, sized with a Bioanalyzer 2100, and then quantified again using the KAPA Library Quantification kit. Each immunoSEQ 96-well plate was sequenced on its own single-read 150-cycle Illumina NextSeq 550 flow cell. As for how the authors treated the data: Because only junctional sequences without quality scores were contained in the immunoSEQ output, filtering matching that applied to full-length reads could not be performed. To assign V/J genes and CDR3, sequences were annotated using PyIR, a Python wrapper for IgBLAST v1.9, with IMGT germline references. Reads were filtered out if the reads had weak V/J assignments (E-value above 1e-6), no CDR3, stop codons, out-of-frame junctions, or ambiguous translated residues. V3J clonotypes were defined as sequences sharing an identical inferred V gene, J gene, and CDR3 amino acid sequence. Percentage overlap between repertoires was computed as shared unique clonotypes divided by the size of the smaller repertoire. Repertoire richness was assessed with RTK rarefaction, the Chao1 estimator, and Recon v2.1 estimates of unobserved clonotypes. Generation probabilities for all TCRbeta clonotypes obtained by the gDNA method from a handful of donors were computed using OLGA. The table was pulled from immuneACCESS by TCRdb, which kept in-frame rearrangements only. Such tables lose some clones; where checked, under half of the loss comes from unresolved V genes, and the rest has no known cause. The V and J calls and clone size come from that table; D and trimming were worked out from the DNA. Present in this sample are 2 million to 3 million clones, roughly 93% of which were seen just once. In total, the top ten clones hold more than 0.35% of the sample.

This receptor was obtained from a man aged 18-30 years in good health. Some clones in this sample may be carry-over from other donors' samples. Recombination connected TRBV10-3 to TRBJ1-6, with the identity of the D gene unclear. The sample was naive CD4+ T cells from PBMCs. The sample's cell subset or site, from its label and the paper: CD45RA+ positively selected. For the CDR3, the sequence is CAISESRVNPNSPLHF. Here is the DNA: TGTGCCATCAGTGAGTCAAGGGTCAATCCTAATTCACCCCTCCACTTT.